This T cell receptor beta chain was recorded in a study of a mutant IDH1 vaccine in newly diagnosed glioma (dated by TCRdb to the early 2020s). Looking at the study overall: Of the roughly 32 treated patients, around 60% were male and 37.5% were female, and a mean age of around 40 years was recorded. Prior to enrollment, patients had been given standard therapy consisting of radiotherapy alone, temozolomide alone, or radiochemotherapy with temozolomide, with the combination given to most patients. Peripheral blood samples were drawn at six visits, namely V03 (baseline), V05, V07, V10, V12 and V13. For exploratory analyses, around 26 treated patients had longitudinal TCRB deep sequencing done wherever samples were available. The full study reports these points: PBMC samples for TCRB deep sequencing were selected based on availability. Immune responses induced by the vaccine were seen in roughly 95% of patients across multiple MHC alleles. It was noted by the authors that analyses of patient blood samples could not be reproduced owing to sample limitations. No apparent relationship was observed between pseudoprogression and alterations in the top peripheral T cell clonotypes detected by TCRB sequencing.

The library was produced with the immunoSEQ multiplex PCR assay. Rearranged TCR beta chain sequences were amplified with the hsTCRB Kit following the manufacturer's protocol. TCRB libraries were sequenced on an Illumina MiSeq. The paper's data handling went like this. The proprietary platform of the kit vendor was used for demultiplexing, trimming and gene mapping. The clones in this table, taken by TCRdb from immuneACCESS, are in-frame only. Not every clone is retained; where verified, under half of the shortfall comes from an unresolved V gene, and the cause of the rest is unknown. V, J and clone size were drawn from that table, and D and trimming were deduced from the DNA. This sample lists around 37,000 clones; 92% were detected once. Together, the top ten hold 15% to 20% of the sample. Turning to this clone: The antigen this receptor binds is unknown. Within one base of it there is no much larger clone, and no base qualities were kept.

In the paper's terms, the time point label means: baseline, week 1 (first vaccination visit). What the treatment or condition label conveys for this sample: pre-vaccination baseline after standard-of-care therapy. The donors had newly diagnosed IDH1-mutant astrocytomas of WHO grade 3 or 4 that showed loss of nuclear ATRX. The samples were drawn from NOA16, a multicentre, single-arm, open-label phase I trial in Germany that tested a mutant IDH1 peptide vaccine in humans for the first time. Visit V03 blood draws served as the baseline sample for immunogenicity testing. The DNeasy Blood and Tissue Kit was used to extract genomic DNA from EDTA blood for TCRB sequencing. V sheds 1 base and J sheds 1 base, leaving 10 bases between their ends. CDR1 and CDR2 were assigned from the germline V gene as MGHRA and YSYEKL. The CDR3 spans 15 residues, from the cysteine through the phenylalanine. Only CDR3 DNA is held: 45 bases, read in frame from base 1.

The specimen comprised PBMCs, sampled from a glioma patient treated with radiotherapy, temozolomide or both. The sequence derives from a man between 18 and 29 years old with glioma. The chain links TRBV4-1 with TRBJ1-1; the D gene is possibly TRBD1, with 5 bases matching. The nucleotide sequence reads TGCGCCAGCAGCCAAGTCGGGGCAACGAACACTGAAGCTTTCTTT. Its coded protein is CASSQVGATNTEAFF.